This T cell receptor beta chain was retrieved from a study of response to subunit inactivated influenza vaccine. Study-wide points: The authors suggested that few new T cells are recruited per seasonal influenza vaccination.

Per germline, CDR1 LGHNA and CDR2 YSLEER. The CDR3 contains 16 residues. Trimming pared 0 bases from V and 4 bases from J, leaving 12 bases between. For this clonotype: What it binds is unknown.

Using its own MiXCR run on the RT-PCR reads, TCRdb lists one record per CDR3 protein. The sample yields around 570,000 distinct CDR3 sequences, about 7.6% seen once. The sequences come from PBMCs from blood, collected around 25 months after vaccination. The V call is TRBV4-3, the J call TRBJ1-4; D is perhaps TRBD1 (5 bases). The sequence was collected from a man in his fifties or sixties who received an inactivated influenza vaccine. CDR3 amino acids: CASSQEMGRGNEKLFF. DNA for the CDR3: TGCGCCAGCAGCCAAGAAATGGGGCGGGGTAATGAAAAACTGTTTTTT.